A single sample gave rise to the 11 T cell receptor beta chains below, sequenced in a study of T cell repertoires in cytomegalovirus infection. In TCRdb, the reads were re-called with MiXCR into one record per CDR3 protein. The table includes about 130,000 distinct CDR3 sequences, roughly 9% detected once. Sequencing was performed on PBMCs. These receptors came from a human donor in good health (CMV status not recorded). Some clones in this sample may be carry-over from other donors' samples.

This clonotype was counted at least ten times. The gene calls are TRBV6-5 and TRBJ1-4; D uncertain. Trimming shortened V by 11 bases and J by 8 bases, and 21 bases separated the two germline ends. Germline CDR1 is MNHEY and CDR2 is SVGAGI. This CDR3 region has 14 residues. In DNA, the CDR3 is TGTGCCTCCGCCCCGGGCACCTTCGGGGAAAAACTGTTTTTT. Translating gives CASAPGTFGEKLFF.

This clonotype came up a few times. This sequence joins TRBV12-3 or TRBV12-4 and TRBJ2-3, with 13 bases lining up with TRBD2. The CDR3 extends over 17 amino acids. The V segment lost 6 bases and the J segment 6 bases; nucleotides outside the gene matches: 12. CDR3 in DNA: TGTGCCAGCAGCCGGCTCGGGACTAGCGGGGCCCGGGATACGCAGTATTTT. It specifies CASSRLGTSGARDTQYF.

The chain carries TRBV5-1 and TRBJ2-1; 8 nucleotides align to TRBD1. The CDR3 loop spans 14 amino acids. Per germline, CDR1 SGHRS and CDR2 YFSETQ. J gave up 6 bases and V 1 base, and 3 bases lay outside the gene matches. The CDR3 spells CASSLRTGGNEQFF. In DNA form, the CDR3 reads TGCGCCAGCAGCTTGAGAACAGGGGGCAATGAGCAGTTCTTC.

At least ten counts were recorded for this clonotype. The chain joins TRBV2 to TRBJ1-1; no firm D call. This CDR3 contains 12 residues. V lost 8 bases and J lost 1, with 8 bases in between. The germline CDR1 and CDR2 sequences are SNHLY and FYNNEI. CDR3 nucleotides: TGTGCCAGCCTTACCCAGAACACTGAAGCTTTCTTT. Translated, it gives CASLTQNTEAFF.

There are many counts of this clonotype. The CDR3 coding sequence is TGTGCCAGCAGTTTAATAGGGAAAACTGAAGCTTTCTTT. It is translated as CASSLIGKTEAFF. V is TRBV28 and J is TRBJ1-1; D unclear. CDR1 MDHEN and CDR2 SYDVKM come from the germline V gene. The ends were cut back, 2 bases at V and 5 bases at J, with 9 bases in the middle. The CDR3 length is 13 residues.

The sample holds many counts of this clonotype. This chain links TRBV2 with TRBJ1-1; D is uncertain. V lost 3 bases to trimming and J lost 3 bases, with 8 bases between them. This CDR3 has 13 amino acids. Germline values: CDR1 SNHLY, CDR2 FYNNEI. This CDR3 is CASSDEGDTEAFF. The CDR3 region has the DNA TGTGCCAGCAGTGACGAGGGAGACACTGAAGCTTTCTTT.

This clonotype was observed a few times. The V call is TRBV27, the J call TRBJ2-7; D not certain. V was cut by 2 bases and J by 2 bases, with 10 bases left in between. CDR1 is MNHEY, CDR2 SMNVEV, per germline (reference sequence). CDR3 length: 14 residues. CDR3 sequence reads: CASSLRYGPYEQYF. The CDR3 DNA reads TGTGCCAGCAGTTTAAGGTACGGTCCCTACGAGCAGTACTTC.

This clonotype came up many times. The chain combines TRBV19 with TRBJ2-7, with TRBD1 matching over 8 bases. J lost 1 base, V lost 4 bases, and 3 bases had no gene match. Germline V gives CDR1 LNHDA, CDR2 SQIVND (reference sequence). The CDR3 contains 14 residues. The CDR3 sequence: CASSTGTGSYEQYF. The DNA for the CDR3 is TGTGCCAGTAGTACCGGGACAGGATCCTACGAGCAGTACTTC.

This clonotype was counted many times. The CDR3 protein is CASSPGTSPGELFF. In DNA form, the CDR3 reads TGTGCCAGCAGCCCCGGGACTAGCCCCGGGGAGCTGTTTTTT. This chain links TRBV7-7 with TRBJ2-2, with 9 positions matching TRBD2. The CDR3 is 14 amino acids. The trim removed 5 bases at V and 6 bases at J, leaving 4 bases unmatched. CDR1 and CDR2 (germline): SSHAT, FNYEAQ (reference sequence).

This clonotype showed up many times. This sequence joins TRBV6-6 and TRBJ1-6; 8 bases are shared with TRBD1. V shed 2 bases, J shed 0 bases, and the junction held 6 bases outside the gene matches. CDR1 MNHNY and CDR2 SVGAGI come from the germline V gene (reference sequence). This CDR3 has 18 amino acids. This CDR3 is CASSYLDRASSYNSPLHF. The DNA for the CDR3 is TGTGCCAGCAGTTACCTGGACAGGGCTAGCTCCTATAATTCACCCCTCCACTTT.

This clonotype was counted at least ten times. The rearrangement uses TRBV7-2 and TRBJ2-5; no definite D call. The CDR3 is 15 amino acids. Trimming took off 5 bases at V and 2 bases at J, with 15 bases between the two ends. The germline CDR1 and CDR2 sequences are SGHTA and FQGNSA. This CDR3 is CASSPRRGLQETQYF. The CDR3 bases are TGTGCCAGCAGCCCCCGACGAGGCCTACAAGAGACCCAGTACTTC.